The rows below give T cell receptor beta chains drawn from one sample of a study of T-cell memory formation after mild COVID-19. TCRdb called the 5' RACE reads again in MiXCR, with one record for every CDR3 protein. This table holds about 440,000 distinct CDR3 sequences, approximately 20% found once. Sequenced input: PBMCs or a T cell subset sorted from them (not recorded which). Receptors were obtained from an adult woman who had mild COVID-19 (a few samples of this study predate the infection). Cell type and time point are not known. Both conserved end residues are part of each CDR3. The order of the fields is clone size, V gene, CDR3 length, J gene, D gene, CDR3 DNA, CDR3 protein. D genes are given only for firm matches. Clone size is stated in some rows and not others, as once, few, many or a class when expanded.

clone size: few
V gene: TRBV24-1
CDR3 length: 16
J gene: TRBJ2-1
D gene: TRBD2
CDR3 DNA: TGTGCCACCAGGGGGGGGCTAGCGGGAGATCTCAATGAGCAGTTCTTC
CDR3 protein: CATRGGLAGDLNEQFF

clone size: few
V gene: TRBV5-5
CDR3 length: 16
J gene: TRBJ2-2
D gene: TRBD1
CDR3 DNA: TGTGCCAGCAGCTTGTACAGGGGGGCTGACACCGGGGAGCTGTTTTTT
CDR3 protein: CASSLYRGADTGELFF

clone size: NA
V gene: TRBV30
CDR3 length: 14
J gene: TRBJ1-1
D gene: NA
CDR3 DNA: TGTGCCCGGCAAGAGGGCCCCGGGGAGACTGAAGCTTTCTTT
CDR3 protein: CARQEGPGETEAFF

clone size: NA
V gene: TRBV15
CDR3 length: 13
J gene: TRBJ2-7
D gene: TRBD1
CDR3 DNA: TGTGCCACCAGCAGAGGGGGGACAGGAGACCAGTACTTC
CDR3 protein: CATSRGGTGDQYF

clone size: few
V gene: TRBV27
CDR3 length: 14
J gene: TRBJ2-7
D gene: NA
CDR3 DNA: TGTGCCAGCAGTTTAATACCCGGATTCTACGAGCAGTACTTC
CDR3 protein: CASSLIPGFYEQYF

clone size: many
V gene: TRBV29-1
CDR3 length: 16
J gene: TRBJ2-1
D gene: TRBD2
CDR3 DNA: TGCAGCGCCTGGGGACTAGCGGGAGGGCCTAAAGGCGAGCAGTTCTTC
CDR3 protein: CSAWGLAGGPKGEQFF

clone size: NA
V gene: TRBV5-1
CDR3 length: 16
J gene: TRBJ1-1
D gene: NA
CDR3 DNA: TGCGCCAGCAGCTTGGGTAATTTGGGGGGGAACACTGAAGCTTTCTTT
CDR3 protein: CASSLGNLGGNTEAFF

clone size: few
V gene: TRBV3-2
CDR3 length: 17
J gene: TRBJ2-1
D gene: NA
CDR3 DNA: TGTGCCAGCAGCCAGAAAGTACTAGCGCCCACCTACAATGAGCAGTTCTTC
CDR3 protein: CASSQKVLAPTYNEQFF

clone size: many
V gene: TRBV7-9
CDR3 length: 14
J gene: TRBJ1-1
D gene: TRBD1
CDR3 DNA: TGTGCCAGCAGCTCAGGACAGGGTTGGACTGAAGCTTTCTTT
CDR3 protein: CASSSGQGWTEAFF

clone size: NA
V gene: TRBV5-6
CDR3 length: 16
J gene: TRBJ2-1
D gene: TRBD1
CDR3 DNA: TGTGCCAGCAGTCCCGGACAGGGGGCGATCTACAATGAGCAGTTCTTC
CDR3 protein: CASSPGQGAIYNEQFF

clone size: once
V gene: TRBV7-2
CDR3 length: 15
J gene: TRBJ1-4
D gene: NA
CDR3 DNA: TGTGCCAGCAGCTTACATCTCGGTGAGAATGAAAAACTGTTTTTT
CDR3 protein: CASSLHLGENEKLFF

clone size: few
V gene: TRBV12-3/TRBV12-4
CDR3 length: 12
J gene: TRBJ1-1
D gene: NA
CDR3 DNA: TGTGCCAGCAGTTTAGTCGTCGGCGAAGCTTTCTTT
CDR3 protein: CASSLVVGEAFF

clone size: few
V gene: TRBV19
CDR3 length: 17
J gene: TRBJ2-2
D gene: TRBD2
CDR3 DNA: TGTGCCAGTAGTAAACTAGCGGGAAGGTCTGCTGCCGGGGAGCTGTTTTTT
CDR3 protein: CASSKLAGRSAAGELFF

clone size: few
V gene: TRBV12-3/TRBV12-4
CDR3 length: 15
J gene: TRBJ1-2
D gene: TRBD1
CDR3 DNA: TGTGCCAGCAGTTATAGGACAGGGAAGGGGTATGGCTACACCTTC
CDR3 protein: CASSYRTGKGYGYTF

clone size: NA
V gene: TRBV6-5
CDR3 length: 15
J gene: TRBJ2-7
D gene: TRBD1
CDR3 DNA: TGTGCCAGCAGTTACGGGACAGGGGGCGTGTCCGAGCAGTACTTC
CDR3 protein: CASSYGTGGVSEQYF

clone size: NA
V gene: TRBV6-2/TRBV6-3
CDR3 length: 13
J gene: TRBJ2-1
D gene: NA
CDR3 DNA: TGTGCCAGCAAGCAGAGCTCCTACAATGAGCAGTTCTTC
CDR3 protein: CASKQSSYNEQFF

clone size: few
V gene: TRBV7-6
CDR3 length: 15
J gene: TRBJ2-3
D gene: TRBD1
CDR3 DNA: TGTGCCAGCAGCTCCCGACAGGGGGCTTTAGATACGCAGTATTTT
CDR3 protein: CASSSRQGALDTQYF

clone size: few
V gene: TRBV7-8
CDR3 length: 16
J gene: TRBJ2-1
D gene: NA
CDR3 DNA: TGTGCCAGCAGCCGCCCCAGAGAGGCCCCGACTGATGAGCAGTTCTTC
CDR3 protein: CASSRPREAPTDEQFF

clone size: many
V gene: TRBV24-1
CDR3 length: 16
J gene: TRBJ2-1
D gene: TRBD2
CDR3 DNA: TGTGCCACCAGTGATCCGACTAGCGGGGGGGCAGGTGAGCAGTTCTTC
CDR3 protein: CATSDPTSGGAGEQFF

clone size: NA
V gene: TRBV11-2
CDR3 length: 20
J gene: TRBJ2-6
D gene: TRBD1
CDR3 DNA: TGTGCCAGCAGCTTAGATATGTGGGGACAGGGATTAGCTGGGGCCAACGTCCTGACTTTC
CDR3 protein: CASSLDMWGQGLAGANVLTF

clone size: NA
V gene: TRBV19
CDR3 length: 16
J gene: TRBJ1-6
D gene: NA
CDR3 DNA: TGTGCCAGTAGTAACAGTCGCAGCTCCTATAATTCACCCCTCCACTTT
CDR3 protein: CASSNSRSSYNSPLHF

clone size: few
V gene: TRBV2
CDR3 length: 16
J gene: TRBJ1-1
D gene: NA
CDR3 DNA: TGTGCCAGCAGAGATTGGGGGCAGGGCACCCAGAGGGAAGCTTTCTTT
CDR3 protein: CASRDWGQGTQREAFF

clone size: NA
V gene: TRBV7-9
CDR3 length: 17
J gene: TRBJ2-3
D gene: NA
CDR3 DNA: TGTGCCAGCAGCAACGCTAACAACAGATTTAGCACAGATACGCAGTATTTT
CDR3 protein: CASSNANNRFSTDTQYF

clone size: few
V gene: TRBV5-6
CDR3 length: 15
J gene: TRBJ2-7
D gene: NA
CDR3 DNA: TGTGCCAGCAGCCCCGGGGTCAGGGGAGTTCACGAGCAGTACTTC
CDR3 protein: CASSPGVRGVHEQYF

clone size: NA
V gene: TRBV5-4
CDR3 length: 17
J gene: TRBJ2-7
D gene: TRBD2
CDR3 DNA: TGTGCCAGCAGCTTCAAGGGACTAGCGGGAGGGCCTTACGAGCAGTACTTC
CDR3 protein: CASSFKGLAGGPYEQYF

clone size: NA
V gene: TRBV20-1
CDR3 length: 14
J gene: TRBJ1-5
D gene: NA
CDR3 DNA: TGCAGTGCTAGTAAGGGGACCAGCAATCAGCCCCAGCATTTT
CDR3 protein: CSASKGTSNQPQHF

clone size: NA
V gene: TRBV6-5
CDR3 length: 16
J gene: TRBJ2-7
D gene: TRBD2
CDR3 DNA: TGTGCCAGCAGTTACTCTAAACTAGCGGTGACTTACGAGCAGTACTTC
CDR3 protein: CASSYSKLAVTYEQYF

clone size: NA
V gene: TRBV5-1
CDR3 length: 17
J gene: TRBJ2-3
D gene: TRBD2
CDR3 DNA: TGCGCCAGCAGCCCCAGGGGAGCGGGGGGCTACACAGATACGCAGTATTTT
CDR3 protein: CASSPRGAGGYTDTQYF

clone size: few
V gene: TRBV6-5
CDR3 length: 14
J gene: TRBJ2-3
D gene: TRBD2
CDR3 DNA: TGTGCCAGCAGTCACGGACTAGCGGGAGGAACGCAGTATTTT
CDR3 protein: CASSHGLAGGTQYF

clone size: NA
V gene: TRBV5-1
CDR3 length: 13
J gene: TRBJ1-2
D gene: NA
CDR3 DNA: TGCGCCAGCAGCCTATCAGGGAGAAGTGGCTACACCTTC
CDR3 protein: CASSLSGRSGYTF

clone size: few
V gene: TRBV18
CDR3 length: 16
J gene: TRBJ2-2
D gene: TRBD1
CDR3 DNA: TGTGCCAGCTCACCAGCTTGGAACAGGGGTTCCGGGGAGCTGTTTTTT
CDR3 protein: CASSPAWNRGSGELFF

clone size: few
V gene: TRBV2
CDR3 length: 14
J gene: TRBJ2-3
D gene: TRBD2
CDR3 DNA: TGTGCCAGCAGTGTGCTAGCGGGAACAGATACGCAGTATTTT
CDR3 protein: CASSVLAGTDTQYF

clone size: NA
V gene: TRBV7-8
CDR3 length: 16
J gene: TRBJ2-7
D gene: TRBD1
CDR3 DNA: TGTGCCAGCAGCTTAGCGCTCAGGGCAGGGGGCACAGAGCAGTACTTC
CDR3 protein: CASSLALRAGGTEQYF

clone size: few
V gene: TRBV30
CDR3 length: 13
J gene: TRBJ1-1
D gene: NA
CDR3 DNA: TGTGCCTGGGGGGCCCATATGGACACTGAAGCTTTCTTT
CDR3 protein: CAWGAHMDTEAFF

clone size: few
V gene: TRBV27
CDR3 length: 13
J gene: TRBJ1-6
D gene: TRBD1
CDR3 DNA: TGTGCCAGCAGCCGGGACAGGGGGAGTCCCCTCCACTTT
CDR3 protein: CASSRDRGSPLHF

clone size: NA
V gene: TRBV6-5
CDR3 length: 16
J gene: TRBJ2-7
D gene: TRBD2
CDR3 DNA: TGTGCCAGCAGTTGGGAGGGGCCCCTGGCTCCCTACGAGCAGTACTTC
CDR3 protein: CASSWEGPLAPYEQYF

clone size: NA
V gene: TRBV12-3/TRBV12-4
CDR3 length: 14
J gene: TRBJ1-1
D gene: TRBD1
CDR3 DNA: TGTGCCAGCAGTTTTGCAGGGGGCTCGGCTGAAGCTTTCTTT
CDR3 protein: CASSFAGGSAEAFF

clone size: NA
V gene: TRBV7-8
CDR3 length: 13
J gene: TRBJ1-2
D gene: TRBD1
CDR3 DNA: TGTGCCAGCAGCTCGGACAGGGCCTATGGCTACACCTTC
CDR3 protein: CASSSDRAYGYTF

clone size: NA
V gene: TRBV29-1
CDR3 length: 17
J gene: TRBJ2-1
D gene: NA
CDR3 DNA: TGCAGCGTTGATGGGACCAGGGGCCACCCCCTATTTAATGAGCAGTTCTTC
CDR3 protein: CSVDGTRGHPLFNEQFF

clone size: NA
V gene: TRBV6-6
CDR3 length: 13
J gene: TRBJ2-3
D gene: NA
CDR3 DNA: TGTGCCAGCAACGGACAGAGCACAGATACGCAGTATTTT
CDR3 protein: CASNGQSTDTQYF

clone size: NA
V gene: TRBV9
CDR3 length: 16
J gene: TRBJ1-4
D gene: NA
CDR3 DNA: TGTGCCAGCAGCGTATCTCCAATGGGCCCTAATGAAAAACTGTTTTTT
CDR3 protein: CASSVSPMGPNEKLFF

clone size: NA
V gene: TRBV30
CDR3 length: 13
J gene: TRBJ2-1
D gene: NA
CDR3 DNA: TGTGCCTGGAGTGAATTCTCCTACAATGAGCAGTTCTTC
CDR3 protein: CAWSEFSYNEQFF

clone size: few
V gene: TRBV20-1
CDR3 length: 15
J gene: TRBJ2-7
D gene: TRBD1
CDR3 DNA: TGCAGTGCGCCCCGACAGGGGTATACCTCCTACGAGCAGTACTTC
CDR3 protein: CSAPRQGYTSYEQYF

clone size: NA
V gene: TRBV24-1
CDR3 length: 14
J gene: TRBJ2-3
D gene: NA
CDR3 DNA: TGTGCCCCCCGTCGGGGGAGCCCCCCAGATACGCAGTATTTT
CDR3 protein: CAPRRGSPPDTQYF

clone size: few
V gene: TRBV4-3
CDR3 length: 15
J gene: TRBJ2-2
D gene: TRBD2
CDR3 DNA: TGCGCCAGCAGCCAAGATAGGACTAGCTCCAGGGAGCTGTTTTTT
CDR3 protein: CASSQDRTSSRELFF

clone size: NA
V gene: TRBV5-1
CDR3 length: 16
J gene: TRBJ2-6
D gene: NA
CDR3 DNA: TGCGCCAGCAGCTTCGACGGAACAGGTGGGGCCAACGTCCTGACTTTC
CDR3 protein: CASSFDGTGGANVLTF

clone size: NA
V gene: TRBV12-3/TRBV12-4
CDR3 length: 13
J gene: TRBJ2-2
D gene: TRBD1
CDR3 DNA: TGTGCCAGCAAGACAGGGTCGGCCGGGGAGCTGTTTTTT
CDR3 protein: CASKTGSAGELFF

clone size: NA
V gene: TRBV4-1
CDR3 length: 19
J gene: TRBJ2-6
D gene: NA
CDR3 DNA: TGCGCCAGCAGCTCCCTTGAGGCGACAGGTAGCTCTGGGGCCAACGTCCTGACTTTC
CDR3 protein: CASSSLEATGSSGANVLTF

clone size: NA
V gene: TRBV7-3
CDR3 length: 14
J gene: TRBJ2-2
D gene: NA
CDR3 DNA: TGTGCCAGCCAAAGAAACTCGAACACCGGGGAGCTGTTTTTT
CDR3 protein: CASQRNSNTGELFF

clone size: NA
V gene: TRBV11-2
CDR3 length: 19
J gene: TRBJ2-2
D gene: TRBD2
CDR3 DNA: TGTGCCAGCAGCACCCTCCGGACTAGCGGGAGGGCTCGCACCGGGGAGCTGTTTTTT
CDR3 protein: CASSTLRTSGRARTGELFF